This T cell receptor beta chain was sequenced during a study of T cells in Graves' hyperthyroidism and ophthalmopathy. Used for diagnoses were clinical symptoms, serum thyroxine and TRAb, thyroid ultrasound and orbital computed tomography. This clonotype was observed at least ten times. Germline CDR1 and CDR2: KGHDR and SFDVKD. This CDR3 is 12 amino acids long. J gave up 1 base and V 12 bases, and 4 bases lay outside the gene matches. Amplification of TCR beta CDR3 regions was performed using RNA transcripts as template. The primer set for the first-round RT-PCR of the TCR CDR3 was HTBI. TCRdb reprocessed the multiplex PCR reads with MiXCR, giving one entry per CDR3 protein. The sample lists some 720,000 distinct CDR3 sequences, over 15% occurring once.

This clonotype was obtained from a man younger than 30 with Graves' hyperthyroidism. The chain couples TRBV24-1 to TRBJ1-1; 7 nucleotides line up with TRBD1. Input material: blood. Here the CDR3 reads CAVQGWNTEAFF. The CDR3 nucleotides read TGTGCCGTACAGGGGTGGAACACTGAAGCTTTCTTT.